The present T cell receptor beta chain was sequenced within a study of cytomegalovirus exposure and HLA in healthy donors. Generated by immunoSEQ multiplex PCR, the TCRdb table keeps only in-frame clones and is missing some. Among about 130,000 clones, 94% were seen once, and the ten largest hold roughly 1.9%. V dropped 5 bases and J dropped 3 bases, with 19 bases sitting between them. The germline gives CDR1 SGHTA, CDR2 FQGNSA. This CDR3 comprises 17 residues. The chain uses TRBV7-2 and TRBJ2-2; maybe TRBD2 (6 bases). Sample: PBMCs. The TCR was taken from a man younger than 35 in good health and CMV-seropositive. As DNA, the CDR3 is TGTGCCAGCAGCCTTAACGTGTGGGGGGTTTACACCGGGGAGCTGTTTTTT. Translated, it gives CASSLNVWGVYTGELFF. The full variable domain, rest sourced from reference TRBV7-2 and TRBJ2-2, is GAGVSQSPSNKVTEKGKDVELRCDPISGHTALYWYRQSLGQGLEFLIYFQGNSAPDKSGLPSDRFSAERTGGSVSTLTIQRTQQEDSAVYLCASSLNVWGVYTGELFFGEGSRLTVL.